This T cell receptor beta chain was recorded in a study of T cell responses to AZD1222 COVID-19 vaccine. TCRdb's copy holds only in-frame clones and misses some; the assay was immunoSEQ multiplex PCR. The sample lists about 130,000 clones; approximately 89% were seen once. This CDR3 has 13 amino acids. CDR1 is SGHDT and CDR2 is YYEEEE in the germline V gene. The V gene lost 1 base and the J gene lost 3 bases, with 4 bases spanning the gap. This chain connects TRBV5-6 to TRBJ2-2; no definite D call. The sample here was peripheral blood, taken on day 0 of AZD1222 vaccination. This TCR was recovered from an adult in good health. The CDR3, as DNA: TGTGCCAGCAGCTTGCAGGACACCGGGGAGCTGTTTTTT. The encoded protein is CASSLQDTGELFF.